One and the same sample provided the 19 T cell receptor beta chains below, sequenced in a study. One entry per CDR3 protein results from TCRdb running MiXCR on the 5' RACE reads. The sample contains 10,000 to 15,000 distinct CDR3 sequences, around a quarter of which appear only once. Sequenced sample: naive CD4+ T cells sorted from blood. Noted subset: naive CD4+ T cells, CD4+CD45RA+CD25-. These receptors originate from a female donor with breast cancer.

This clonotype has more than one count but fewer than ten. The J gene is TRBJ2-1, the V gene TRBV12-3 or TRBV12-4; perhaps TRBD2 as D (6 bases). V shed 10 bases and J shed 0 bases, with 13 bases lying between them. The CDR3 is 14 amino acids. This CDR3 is CATRAGSSYNEQFF. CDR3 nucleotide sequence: TGTGCCACCCGGGCGGGAAGCTCCTACAATGAGCAGTTCTTC.

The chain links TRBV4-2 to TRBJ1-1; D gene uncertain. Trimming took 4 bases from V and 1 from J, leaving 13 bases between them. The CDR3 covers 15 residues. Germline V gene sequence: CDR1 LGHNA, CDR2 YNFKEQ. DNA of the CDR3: TGTGCCAGCAGCCTGGCGGAAGGGTCGAACACTGAAGCTTTCTTT. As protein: CASSLAEGSNTEAFF.

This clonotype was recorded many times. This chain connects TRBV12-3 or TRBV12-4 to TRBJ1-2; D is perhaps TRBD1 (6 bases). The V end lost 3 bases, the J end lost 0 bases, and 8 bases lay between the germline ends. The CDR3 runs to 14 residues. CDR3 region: CASSFGGTNYGYTF. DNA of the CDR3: TGTGCCAGCAGTTTTGGGGGCACTAACTATGGCTACACCTTC.

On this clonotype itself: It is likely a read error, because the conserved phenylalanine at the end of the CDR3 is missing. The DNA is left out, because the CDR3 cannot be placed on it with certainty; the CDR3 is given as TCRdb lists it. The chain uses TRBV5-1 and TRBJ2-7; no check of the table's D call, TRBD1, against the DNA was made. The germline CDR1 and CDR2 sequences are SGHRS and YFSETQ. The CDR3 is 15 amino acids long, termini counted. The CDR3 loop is CASSLVGDRSIEQCS.

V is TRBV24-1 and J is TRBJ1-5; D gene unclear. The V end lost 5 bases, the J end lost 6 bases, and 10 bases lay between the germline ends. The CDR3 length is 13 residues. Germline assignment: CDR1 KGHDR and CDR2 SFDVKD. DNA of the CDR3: TGTGCCACCAGTGCAGCGGGCAGTCAGCCCCAGCATTTT. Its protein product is CATSAAGSQPQHF.

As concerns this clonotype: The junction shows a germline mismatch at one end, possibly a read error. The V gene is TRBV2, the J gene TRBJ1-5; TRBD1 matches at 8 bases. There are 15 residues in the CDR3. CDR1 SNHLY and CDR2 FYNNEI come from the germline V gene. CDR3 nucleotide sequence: TGTGCCAGCAGTGAAAGGTCAGGGGGCAATCGGCCCCAGCATTTT. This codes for CASSERSGGNRPQHF. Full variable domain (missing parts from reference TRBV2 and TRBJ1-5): EPEVTQTPSHQVTQMGQEVILRCVPISNHLYFYWYRQILGQKVEFLVSFYNNEISEKSEIFDDQFSVERPDGSNFTLKIRSTKLEDSAMYFCASSERSGGNRPQHFGDGTRLSIL.

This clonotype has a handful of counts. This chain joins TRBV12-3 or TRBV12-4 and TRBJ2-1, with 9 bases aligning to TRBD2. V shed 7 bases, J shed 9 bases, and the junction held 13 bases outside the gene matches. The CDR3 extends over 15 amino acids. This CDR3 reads CASTTFSGSGSEQFF. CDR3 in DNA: TGTGCCAGCACCACTTTTAGCGGGAGTGGAAGTGAGCAGTTCTTC.

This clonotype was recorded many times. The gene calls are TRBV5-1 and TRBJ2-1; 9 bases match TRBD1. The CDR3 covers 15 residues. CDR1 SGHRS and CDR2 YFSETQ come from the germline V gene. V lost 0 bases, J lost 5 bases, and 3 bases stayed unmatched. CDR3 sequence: CASSLVGTGNNEQFF. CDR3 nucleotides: TGCGCCAGCAGCTTGGTAGGGACAGGGAACAATGAGCAGTTCTTC. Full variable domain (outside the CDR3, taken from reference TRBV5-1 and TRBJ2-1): KAGVTQTPRYLIKTRGQQVTLSCSPISGHRSVSWYQQTPGQGLQFLFEYFSETQRNKGNFPGRFSGRQFSNSRSEMNVSTLELGDSALYLCASSLVGTGNNEQFFGPGTRLTVL.

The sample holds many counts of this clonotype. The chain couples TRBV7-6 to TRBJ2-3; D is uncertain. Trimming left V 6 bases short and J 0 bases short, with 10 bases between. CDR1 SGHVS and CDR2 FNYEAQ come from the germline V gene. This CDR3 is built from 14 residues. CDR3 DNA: TGTGCCAGCAGACGTGGACCGAGCACAGATACGCAGTATTTT. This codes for CASRRGPSTDTQYF.

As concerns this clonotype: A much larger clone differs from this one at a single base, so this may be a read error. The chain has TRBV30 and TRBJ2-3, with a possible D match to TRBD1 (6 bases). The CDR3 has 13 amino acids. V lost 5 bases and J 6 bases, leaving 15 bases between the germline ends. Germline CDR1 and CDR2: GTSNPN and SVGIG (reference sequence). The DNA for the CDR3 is TGTGCCTGGGCCGGACAGTGGTTGGATACGCAGTATTTT. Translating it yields CAWAGQWLDTQYF.

In DNA, the CDR3 is TGCGCCAGCAGCTTGGTAGCTGGGGCCAACGTCCTGACTTTC. As protein: CASSLVAGANVLTF. V usage is TRBV5-1 and J usage is TRBJ2-6; no clear D. V was pared by 0 bases and J by 2 bases, with 3 bases between. CDR3 length: 14 amino acids. Germline V gene sequence: CDR1 SGHRS, CDR2 YFSETQ.

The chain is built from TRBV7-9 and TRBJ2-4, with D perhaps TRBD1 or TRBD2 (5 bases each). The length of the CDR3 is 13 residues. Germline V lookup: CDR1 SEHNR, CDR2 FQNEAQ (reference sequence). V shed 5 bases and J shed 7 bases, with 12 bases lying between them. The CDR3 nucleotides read TGTGCCAGCAGCGGGACGGCGAGGAACATTCAGTACTTC. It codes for CASSGTARNIQYF.

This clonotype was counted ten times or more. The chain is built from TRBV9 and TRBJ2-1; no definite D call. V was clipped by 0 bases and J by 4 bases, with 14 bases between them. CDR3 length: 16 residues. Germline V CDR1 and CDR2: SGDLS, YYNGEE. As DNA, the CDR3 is TGTGCCAGCAGCGTAGTGGCGGTACCACAATACAATGAGCAGTTCTTC. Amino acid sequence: CASSVVAVPQYNEQFF.

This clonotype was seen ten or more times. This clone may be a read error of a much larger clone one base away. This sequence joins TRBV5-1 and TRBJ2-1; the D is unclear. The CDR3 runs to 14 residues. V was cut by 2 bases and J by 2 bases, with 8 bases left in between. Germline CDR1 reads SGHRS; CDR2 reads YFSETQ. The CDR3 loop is CASSLQKAYNEQFF. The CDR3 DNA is TGCGCCAGCAGCTTACAAAAAGCCTACAATGAGCAGTTCTTC. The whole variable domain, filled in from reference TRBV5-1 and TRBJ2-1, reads KAGVTQTPRYLIKTRGQQVTLSCSPISGHRSVSWYQQTPGQGLQFLFEYFSETQRNKGNFPGRFSGRQFSNSRSEMNVSTLELGDSALYLCASSLQKAYNEQFFGPGTRLTVL.

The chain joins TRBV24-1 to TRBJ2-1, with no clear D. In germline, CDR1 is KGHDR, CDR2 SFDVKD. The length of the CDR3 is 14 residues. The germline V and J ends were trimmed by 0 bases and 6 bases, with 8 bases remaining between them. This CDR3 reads CATSDLSPSNEQFF. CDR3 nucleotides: TGTGCCACCAGTGATTTGAGTCCTAGCAATGAGCAGTTCTTC.

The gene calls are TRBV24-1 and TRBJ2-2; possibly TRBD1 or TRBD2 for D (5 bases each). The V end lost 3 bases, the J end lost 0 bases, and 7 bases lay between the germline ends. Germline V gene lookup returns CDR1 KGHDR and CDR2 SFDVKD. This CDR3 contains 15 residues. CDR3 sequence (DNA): TGTGCCACCAGTGATGGGGGTTCGAACACCGGGGAGCTGTTTTTT. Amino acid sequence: CATSDGGSNTGELFF.

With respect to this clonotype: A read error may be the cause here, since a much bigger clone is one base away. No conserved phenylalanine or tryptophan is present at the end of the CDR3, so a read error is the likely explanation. As DNA, the CDR3 is TGCAGTGCTAGAGCAGCAGGGTCGGGCACTGAAGCTTTCTCT. Protein product: CSARAAGSGTEAFS. This chain uses TRBV20-1 with TRBJ1-1; D perhaps matches TRBD1 (5 bases). The germline V gene encodes CDR1 DFQATT and CDR2 SNEGSKA (reference sequence). The CDR3 totals 14 residues. V was clipped by 1 base and J by 4 bases, with 13 bases between them.

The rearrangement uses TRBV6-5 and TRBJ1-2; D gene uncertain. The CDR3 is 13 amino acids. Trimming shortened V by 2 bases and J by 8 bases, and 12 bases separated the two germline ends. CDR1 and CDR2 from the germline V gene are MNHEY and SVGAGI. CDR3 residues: CASSYTRTEGYTF. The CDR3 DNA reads TGTGCCAGCAGTTACACCCGGACGGAGGGCTACACCTTC.

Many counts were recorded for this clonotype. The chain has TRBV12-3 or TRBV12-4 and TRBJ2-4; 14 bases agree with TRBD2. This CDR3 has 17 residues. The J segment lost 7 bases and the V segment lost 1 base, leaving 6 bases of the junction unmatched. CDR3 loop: CASSLVGTSGRRNIQYF. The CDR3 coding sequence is TGTGCCAGCAGTTTAGTAGGGACTAGCGGGAGACGGAACATTCAGTACTTC.